Shown below are 4 T cell receptor beta chains from a single sample sequenced in a study of blood T cell repertoires in COVID-19. Sequencing was performed with immunoSEQ multiplex PCR; in TCRdb, only in-frame clones are kept and a portion is missing. The data hold about 200,000 clones, with roughly 75% observed a single time. The sample taken for sequencing was peripheral blood. The receptors come from a woman in her 70s with acute or convalescent COVID-19.

This clone was found once. The chain joins TRBV6-5 to TRBJ2-1, with D uncertain. V lost 5 bases and J 0 bases, leaving 11 bases between the germline ends. The CDR3 extends over 15 amino acids. Per the germline V gene, CDR1 is MNHEY and CDR2 is SVGAGI. The CDR3 nucleotides are TGTGCCAGCAGTCCTATTCATTTCTCCTACAATGAGCAGTTCTTC. Translation gives CASSPIHFSYNEQFF.

This clone showed up just once. The gene calls are TRBV19 and TRBJ1-1; 8 nucleotides line up with TRBD1. The V segment lost 7 bases and the J segment 4 bases; nucleotides outside the gene matches: 14. CDR1 is LNHDA and CDR2 is SQIVND in the germline V gene (reference sequence). The CDR3 contains 16 residues. The CDR3 spells CASTNPTGTGSTEAFF. DNA of the CDR3: TGTGCCAGTACCAACCCAACCGGGACAGGAAGCACTGAAGCTTTCTTT. The full variable domain, rest sourced from reference TRBV19 and TRBJ1-1, is DGGITQSPKYLFRKEGQNVTLSCEQNLNHDAMYWYRQDPGQGLRLIYYSQIVNDFQKGDIAEGYSVSREKKESFPLTVTSAQKNPTAFYLCASTNPTGTGSTEAFFGQGTRLTVV.

The rearrangement uses TRBV28 and TRBJ1-1; TRBD1 might be the D (5 bases). This CDR3 is built from 15 residues. Germline V CDR1 and CDR2: MDHEN, SYDVKM. V was pared by 3 bases and J by 0 bases, with 11 bases between. This CDR3 reads CASSFTGSMNTEAFF. The CDR3 DNA is TGTGCCAGCAGTTTTACAGGCAGTATGAACACTGAAGCTTTCTTT.

This clone appeared a single time. Within the sample, other DNA sequences also encode this same CDR3. The rearrangement uses TRBV28 and TRBJ1-1; D is undetermined. The V gene lost 2 bases and the J gene lost 5 bases, with 6 bases spanning the gap. Germline V gene data show CDR1 as MDHEN and CDR2 as SYDVKM. CDR3 size: 12 residues. CDR3 residues: CASSLSRTEAFF. CDR3 bases: TGTGCCAGCAGTTTAAGTCGGACTGAAGCTTTCTTT.